Below, 3 T cell receptor beta chains from the same sample are listed, as sequenced in a study of technical replicates of blood from a few donors. Produced via immunoSEQ multiplex PCR; TCRdb's table is partial and in-frame only. The data show approximately 80,000 clones, nearly 98% seen once. The material sequenced was T cells isolated from PBMCs. The receptors come from a human donor in good health.

V usage is TRBV5-1 and J usage is TRBJ2-7; D remains unclear. In germline, CDR1 is SGHRS, CDR2 YFSETQ. V lost 4 bases and J lost 1, with 15 bases in between. The CDR3 has 15 residues. CDR3 DNA sequence: TGCGCCAGCAGCGAAGCACTAACCCTTTCCTACGAGCAGTACTTC. Protein sequence: CASSEALTLSYEQYF.

The gene calls are TRBV6-4 and TRBJ2-2; 8 nucleotides align to TRBD1. J lost 6 bases, V lost 2 bases, and 5 bases had no gene match. The CDR3 loop spans 15 amino acids. CDR1 is MRHNA, CDR2 SNTAGT, per germline. CDR3 region: CASSDGQGGAGELFF. DNA for the CDR3: TGTGCCAGCAGTGACGGACAGGGAGGAGCCGGGGAGCTGTTTTTT.

The rearrangement links TRBV4-1 to TRBJ1-1; D might be TRBD1 (6 bases). CDR1 is MGHRA, CDR2 YSYEKL, per germline. V was clipped by 7 bases and J by 1 base, with 16 bases between them. The CDR3 runs to 15 residues. CDR3 bases: TGCGCCAGCACCCACACAGGGTCTACGAACACTGAAGCTTTCTTT. This encodes CASTHTGSTNTEAFF.